The present entry profiles one T cell receptor beta chain with its context. What it binds is not known. The source of the sample is a study of T cell repertoires in cytomegalovirus infection. Study details: In the study, CMV epitopes included recently identified HLA-C-restricted and well-studied HLA-B-restricted ones. Based on public TCR beta signatures, there were indications of CMV infection and of a matching HLA type.

TCRdb reanalysed the reads using MiXCR and keeps one entry per CDR3 protein. The data hold about 920,000 distinct CDR3 sequences, with roughly a third observed a single time. Study outcomes and limitations: People with CMV and the relevant HLA were identified by cumulative public TCR beta family frequency. Dominant in the ex vivo response were TCR beta clonotypes restricted by HLA-C and specific for CMV.

CDR1 ENHRY and CDR2 SYGVKD come from the germline V gene. J gave up 5 bases and V 7 bases, and 7 bases lay outside the gene matches. The CDR3 is made up of 15 amino acids. Source: cultured CD8+ T cells from PBMCs, taken from culture after CMV antigen stimulation. This chain connects TRBV10-3 to TRBJ2-3, with TRBD2 matching 12 bases. This sequence originates from a human donor in good health (CMV status not recorded). Some clones in this sample may be carry-over from other donors' samples. CDR3 DNA sequence: TGTGCCATCAATCCTAGCGGGGGGGTTGGAGATACGCAGTATTTT. It is translated as CAINPSGGVGDTQYF.